These T cell receptor beta chains were read from a single sample in a study of cytomegalovirus exposure and HLA in healthy donors. The data were produced by immunoSEQ multiplex PCR, yet TCRdb's version contains in-frame clones alone and is incomplete. The table shows fewer than 70,000 clones, with roughly 96% occurring only once. Sequencing was carried out using PBMCs. The receptors stem from a man between 18 and 29 years old in good health and CMV-seronegative. Both conserved end residues are part of each CDR3. Each record gives: D gene, J gene, V gene, clone size, CDR3 protein, CDR3 DNA. The D gene is left open where the match is weak. Not every row has a clone size; where given, it reads once, few, many or a size class.

-	TRBJ2-1	TRBV7-8	-	CASTAGLHYNEQFF	TGTGCCAGCACAGCGGGCCTTCACTACAATGAGCAGTTCTTC
-	TRBJ2-1	TRBV29-1	-	CSATAGVENEQFF	TGCAGCGCCACAGCGGGCGTGGAAAATGAGCAGTTCTTC
-	TRBJ2-5	TRBV5-1	-	CASSLAGTQYF	TGCGCCAGCAGCTTGGCAGGGACCCAGTACTTC
TRBD2	TRBJ2-1	TRBV19	-	CASRPGLRNNEQFF	TGTGCCAGTAGACCGGGACTAAGGAACAATGAGCAGTTCTTC
TRBD1	TRBJ2-7	TRBV5-1	-	CASSVGDRQGWHEQYF	TGCGCCAGCAGCGTTGGGGATCGACAGGGGTGGCACGAGCAGTACTTC
TRBD2	TRBJ2-1	TRBV7-2	-	CASSLVTSGKLFF	TGTGCCAGCAGCCTAGTGACTAGCGGGAAATTATTCTTC
-	TRBJ2-7	TRBV6-1	-	CAARGGPYEQYF	TGTGCCGCGAGGGGGGGGCCCTACGAGCAGTACTTC
-	TRBJ1-4	TRBV9	once	CASSVASGGLPNEKLFF	TGTGCCAGCAGCGTAGCGTCCGGCGGACTGCCTAATGAAAAACTGTTTTTT
TRBD2	TRBJ2-1	TRBV9	-	CASSVAPSGRGGHNEQFF	TGTGCCAGCAGCGTAGCCCCTAGCGGGAGGGGGGGCCACAATGAGCAGTTCTTC
TRBD2	TRBJ2-7	TRBV6-1	-	CASNIGTSGYIWDF	TGTGCCAGCAACATAGGGACTAGCGGTTACATCTGGGACTTC
TRBD2	TRBJ2-7	TRBV28	-	CASSTLGSGRLYEQYF	TGTGCCAGCAGTACGTTGGGAAGCGGGAGGCTTTACGAGCAGTACTTC
TRBD2	TRBJ2-7	TRBV27	-	CASSSGLADGEQYF	TGTGCCAGCAGTTCGGGACTAGCGGATGGGGAGCAGTACTTC
-	TRBJ2-5	TRBV18	-	CASSPAGSGETQYF	TGTGCCAGCTCACCGGCGGGATCGGGAGAGACCCAGTACTTC
TRBD1	TRBJ1-5	TRBV19	-	CASTPPGTGRNQPQHF	TGTGCCAGCACTCCTCCCGGGACAGGGAGGAATCAGCCCCAGCATTTT
TRBD2	TRBJ2-7	TRBV7-2	-	CASSLNLAGYLEQYF	TGTGCCAGCAGCCTGAATCTAGCGGGATATCTCGAGCAGTACTTC
TRBD1	TRBJ2-3	TRBV28	-	CASSSGQGEWGDTQYF	TGTGCCAGCAGTTCAGGACAGGGGGAATGGGGAGATACGCAGTATTTT
TRBD1	TRBJ1-5	TRBV9	-	CASSAGTDYQPQHF	TGTGCCAGCAGCGCCGGGACAGACTATCAGCCCCAGCATTTT
-	TRBJ2-2	TRBV5-1	-	CASSLVARATGELFF	TGCGCCAGCAGCTTGGTGGCCAGGGCCACCGGGGAGCTGTTTTTT
-	TRBJ2-5	TRBV13	once	CASSSLVSSGYQETQYF	TGTGCCAGCAGCTCCTTGGTTTCCAGCGGGTACCAAGAGACCCAGTACTTC
TRBD1	TRBJ2-7	TRBV5-4	-	CASSRPFLPGTGSYEQYF	TGTGCCAGCAGCCGCCCTTTCCTACCGGGGACAGGGAGCTACGAGCAGTACTTC
-	TRBJ2-1	TRBV28	-	CASSSRIFGEQFF	TGTGCCAGCAGTTCGCGGATTTTCGGTGAGCAGTTCTTC
TRBD1	TRBJ2-1	TRBV5-6	-	CASSPQDRAYNEQFF	TGTGCCAGCAGCCCGCAGGACAGGGCGTACAATGAGCAGTTCTTC
-	TRBJ2-3	TRBV15	-	CATSRLAAASDTQYF	TGTGCCACCAGCAGGCTAGCAGCAGCTTCAGATACGCAGTATTTT
-	TRBJ2-1	TRBV7-9	-	CASSPTWGAGSHRNEQFF	TGTGCCAGCAGCCCGACTTGGGGCGCGGGGAGCCACCGCAATGAGCAGTTCTTC
TRBD2	TRBJ2-5	TRBV2	-	CASSRTSGRSQETQYF	TGTGCCAGCAGCCGGACTAGCGGGAGGAGCCAAGAGACCCAGTACTTC
-	TRBJ2-1	TRBV27	-	CASSLVRVGDEQFF	TGTGCCAGCAGTTTAGTGAGGGTGGGCGATGAGCAGTTCTTC
-	TRBJ2-5	TRBV14	-	CASSQGYLRGPSAETQYF	TGTGCCAGCAGCCAAGGATATCTTAGGGGCCCATCCGCGGAGACCCAGTACTTC
-	TRBJ2-5	TRBV7-8	-	CASSLGLAIETQYF	TGTGCCAGCAGCTTAGGGCTAGCCATTGAGACCCAGTACTTC
TRBD1	TRBJ1-1	TRBV18	-	CASSRDSSMNTEAFF	TGTGCCAGCTCACGGGACAGCAGCATGAACACTGAAGCTTTCTTT
TRBD1	TRBJ1-2	TRBV6-1	-	CASSVSGGVGYTF	TGTGCCAGCAGTGTGTCAGGGGGCGTTGGCTACACCTTC
-	TRBJ2-1	TRBV4-1	-	CASSQPRESHNEQFF	TGCGCCAGCAGCCAGCCGAGGGAGTCCCACAATGAGCAGTTCTTC
-	TRBJ2-3	TRBV11-2	-	CASTPRAQYF	TGTGCCAGCACCCCCCGGGCGCAGTATTTT
-	TRBJ1-2	TRBV15	-	CATSRGGEVGNYGYTF	TGTGCCACCAGCAGAGGGGGGGAGGTGGGTAACTATGGCTACACCTTC
-	TRBJ2-2	TRBV28	-	CAREGCTGELFF	TGTGCCAGGGAGGGTTGCACCGGGGAGCTGTTTTTT
-	TRBJ2-3	TRBV5-8	-	CVSTDTQYF	TGCGTTAGCACAGATACGCAGTATTTT
-	TRBJ2-1	TRBV5-1	-	CASSYTGGRTYNEQFF	TGCGCCAGCAGCTACACCGGGGGGCGCACCTACAATGAGCAGTTCTTC
TRBD1	TRBJ2-1	TRBV9	once	CASSVGTGFDNEQFF	TGTGCCAGCAGCGTAGGGACAGGGTTTGACAATGAGCAGTTCTTC
TRBD2	TRBJ2-2	TRBV4-1	-	CASRESGSTGELFF	TGCGCCAGCAGAGAAAGCGGGAGCACCGGGGAGCTGTTTTTT
TRBD1	TRBJ1-1	TRBV5-8	-	CASALGQSTAFF	TGTGCCTCGGCTTTGGGACAGTCGACAGCTTTCTTT